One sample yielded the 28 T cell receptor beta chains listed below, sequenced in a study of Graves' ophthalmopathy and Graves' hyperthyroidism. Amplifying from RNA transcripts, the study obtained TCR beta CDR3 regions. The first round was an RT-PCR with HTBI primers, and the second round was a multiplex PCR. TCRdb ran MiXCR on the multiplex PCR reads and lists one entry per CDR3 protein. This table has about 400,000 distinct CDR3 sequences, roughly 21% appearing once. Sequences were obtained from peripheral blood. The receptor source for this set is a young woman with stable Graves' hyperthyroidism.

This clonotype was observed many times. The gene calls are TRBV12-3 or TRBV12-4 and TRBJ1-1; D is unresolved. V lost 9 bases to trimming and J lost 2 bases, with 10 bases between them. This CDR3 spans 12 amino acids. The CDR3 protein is CASSPGNTEAFF. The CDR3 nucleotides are TGTGCCAGTAGTCCCGGAAACACTGAAGCTTTCTTT.

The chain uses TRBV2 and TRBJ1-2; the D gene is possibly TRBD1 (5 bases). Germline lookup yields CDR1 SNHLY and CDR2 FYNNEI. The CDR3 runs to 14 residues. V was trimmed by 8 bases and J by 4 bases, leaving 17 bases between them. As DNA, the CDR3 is TGTGCCAGCCAAACGGCCCAGAGGGGCTATGGCTACACCTTC. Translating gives CASQTAQRGYGYTF.

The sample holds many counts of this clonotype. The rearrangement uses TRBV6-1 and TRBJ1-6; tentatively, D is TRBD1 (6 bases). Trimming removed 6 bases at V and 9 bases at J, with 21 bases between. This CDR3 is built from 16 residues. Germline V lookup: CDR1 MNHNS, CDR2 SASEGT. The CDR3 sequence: CASRILGDLRGSPLHF. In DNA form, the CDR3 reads TGTGCCAGCAGGATCCTTGGCGACCTCAGGGGTTCACCCCTCCACTTT.

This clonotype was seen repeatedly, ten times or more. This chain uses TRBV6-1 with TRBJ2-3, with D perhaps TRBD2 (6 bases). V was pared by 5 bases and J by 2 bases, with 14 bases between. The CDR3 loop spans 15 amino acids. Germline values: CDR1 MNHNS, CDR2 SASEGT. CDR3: CASSRAGIYTDTQYF. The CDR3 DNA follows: TGTGCCAGCAGTCGAGCGGGCATATACACAGATACGCAGTATTTT.

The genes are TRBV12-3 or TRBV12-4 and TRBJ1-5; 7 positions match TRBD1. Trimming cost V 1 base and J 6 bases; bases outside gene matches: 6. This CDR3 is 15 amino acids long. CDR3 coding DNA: TGTGCCAGCAGTTTAGGAAGGGGGCGAGGTCAGCCCCAGCATTTT. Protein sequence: CASSLGRGRGQPQHF.

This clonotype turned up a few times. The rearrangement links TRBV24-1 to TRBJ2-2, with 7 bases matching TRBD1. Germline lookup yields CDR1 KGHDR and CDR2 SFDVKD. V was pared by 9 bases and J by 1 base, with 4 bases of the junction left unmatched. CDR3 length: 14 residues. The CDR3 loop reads CATRGQMNTGELFF. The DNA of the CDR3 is TGTGCCACCCGGGGACAGATGAACACCGGGGAGCTGTTTTTT.

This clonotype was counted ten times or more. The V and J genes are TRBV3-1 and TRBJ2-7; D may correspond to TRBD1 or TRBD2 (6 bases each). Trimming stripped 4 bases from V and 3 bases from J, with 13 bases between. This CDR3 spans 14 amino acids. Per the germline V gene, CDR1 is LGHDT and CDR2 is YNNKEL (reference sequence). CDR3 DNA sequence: TGTGCCAGCAGCCCGGCGGGACAAGACTACGAGCAGTACTTC. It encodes CASSPAGQDYEQYF.

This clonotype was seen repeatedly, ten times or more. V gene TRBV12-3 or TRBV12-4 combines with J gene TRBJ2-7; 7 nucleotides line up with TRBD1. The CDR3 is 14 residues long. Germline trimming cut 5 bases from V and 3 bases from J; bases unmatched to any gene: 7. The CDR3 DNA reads TGTGCCAGCAGTCCGGACAGGTACGGCTACGAGCAGTACTTC. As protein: CASSPDRYGYEQYF.

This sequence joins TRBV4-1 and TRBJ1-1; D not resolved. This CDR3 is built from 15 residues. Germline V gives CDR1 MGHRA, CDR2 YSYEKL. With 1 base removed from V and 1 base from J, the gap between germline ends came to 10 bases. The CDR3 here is CASSQGAGPNTEAFF. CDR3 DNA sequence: TGCGCCAGCAGCCAAGGGGCAGGTCCGAACACTGAAGCTTTCTTT.

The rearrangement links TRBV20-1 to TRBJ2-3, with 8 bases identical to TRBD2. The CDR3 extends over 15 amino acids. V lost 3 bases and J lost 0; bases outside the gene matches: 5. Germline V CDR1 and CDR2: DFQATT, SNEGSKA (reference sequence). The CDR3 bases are TGCAGTGCTAGCGGGGGGGCTACTAGCACAGATACGCAGTATTTT. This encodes CSASGGATSTDTQYF.

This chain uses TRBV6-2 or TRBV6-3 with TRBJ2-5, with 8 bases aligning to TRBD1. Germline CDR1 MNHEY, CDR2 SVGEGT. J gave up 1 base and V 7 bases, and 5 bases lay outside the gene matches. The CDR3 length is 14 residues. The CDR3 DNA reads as TGTGCCAGCACCTTTGGACAGGGCCAAGAGACCCAGTACTTC. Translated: CASTFGQGQETQYF.

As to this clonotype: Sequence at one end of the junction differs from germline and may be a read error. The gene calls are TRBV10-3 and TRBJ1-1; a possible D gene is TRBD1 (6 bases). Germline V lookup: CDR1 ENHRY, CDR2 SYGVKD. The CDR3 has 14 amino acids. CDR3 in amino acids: CAITAQAWDTDAFF. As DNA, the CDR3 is TGTGCCATCACTGCACAGGCGTGGGACACTGATGCTTTCTTT.

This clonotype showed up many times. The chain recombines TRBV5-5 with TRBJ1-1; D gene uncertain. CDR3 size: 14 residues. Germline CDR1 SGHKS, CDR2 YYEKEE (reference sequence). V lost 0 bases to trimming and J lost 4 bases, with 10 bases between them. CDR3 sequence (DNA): TGTGCCAGCAGCTTGGCGGGGAGTGGCACTGAAGCTTTCTTT. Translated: CASSLAGSGTEAFF.

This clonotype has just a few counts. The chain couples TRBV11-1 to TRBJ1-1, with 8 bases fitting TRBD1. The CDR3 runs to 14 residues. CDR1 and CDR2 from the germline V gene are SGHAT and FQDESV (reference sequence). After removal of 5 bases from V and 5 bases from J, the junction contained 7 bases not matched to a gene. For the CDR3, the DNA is TGTGCCAGCAGCCTCTACGGACAGGGAACTGAAGCTTTCTTT. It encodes CASSLYGQGTEAFF.

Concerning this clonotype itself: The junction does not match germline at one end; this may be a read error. CDR3 residues: CASSVSGTDAFF. Here the CDR3 DNA reads TGTGCCAGCAGTGTGTCTGGCACTGATGCTTTCTTT. The chain has TRBV12-3 or TRBV12-4 and TRBJ1-1; unclear D gene. There are 12 residues in the CDR3.

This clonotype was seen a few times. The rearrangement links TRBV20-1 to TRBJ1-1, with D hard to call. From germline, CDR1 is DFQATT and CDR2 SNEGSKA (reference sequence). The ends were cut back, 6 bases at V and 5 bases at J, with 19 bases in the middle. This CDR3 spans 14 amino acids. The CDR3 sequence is CSAQALRVYTEAFF. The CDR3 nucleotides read TGCAGTGCCCAAGCCCTAAGGGTTTATACTGAAGCTTTCTTT.

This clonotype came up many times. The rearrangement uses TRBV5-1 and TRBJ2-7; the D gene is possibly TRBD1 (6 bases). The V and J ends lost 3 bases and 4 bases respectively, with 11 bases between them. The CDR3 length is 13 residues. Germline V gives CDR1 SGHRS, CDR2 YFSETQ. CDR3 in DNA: TGCGCCAGCAGCTGGACAGACGCTTACGAGCAGTACTTC. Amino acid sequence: CASSWTDAYEQYF.

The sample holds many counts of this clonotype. CDR3 DNA: TGTGCCGGGACTAGCGGGATCCGATCAGTCACCGGGGAGCTGTTTTTT. Translating gives CAGTSGIRSVTGELFF. The chain links TRBV7-8 to TRBJ2-2; 13 bases map to TRBD2. CDR3 length equals 16 residues. V was pared by 11 bases and J by 4 bases, with 10 bases of the junction left unmatched. Germline CDR1 and CDR2: SGHVS and FQNEAQ.

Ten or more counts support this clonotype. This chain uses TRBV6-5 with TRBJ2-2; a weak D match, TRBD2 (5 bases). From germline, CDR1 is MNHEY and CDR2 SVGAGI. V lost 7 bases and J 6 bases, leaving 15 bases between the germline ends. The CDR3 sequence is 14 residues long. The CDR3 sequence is CASKKDSVAGELFF. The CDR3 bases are TGTGCCAGCAAAAAGGACTCGGTCGCCGGGGAGCTGTTTTTT.

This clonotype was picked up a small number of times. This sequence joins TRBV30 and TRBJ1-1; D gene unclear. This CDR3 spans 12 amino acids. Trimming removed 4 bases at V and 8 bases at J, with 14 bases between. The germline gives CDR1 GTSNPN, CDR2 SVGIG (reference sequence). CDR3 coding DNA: TGTGCCTGGACATCTTACCGGATCGAAGCTTTCTTT. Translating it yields CAWTSYRIEAFF.

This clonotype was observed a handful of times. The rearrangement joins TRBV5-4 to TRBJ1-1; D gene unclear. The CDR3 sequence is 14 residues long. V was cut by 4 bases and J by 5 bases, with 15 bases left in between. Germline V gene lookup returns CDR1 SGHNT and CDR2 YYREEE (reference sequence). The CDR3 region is CASSLEDEVTEAFF. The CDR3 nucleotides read TGTGCCAGCAGCCTCGAGGACGAGGTTACTGAAGCTTTCTTT.

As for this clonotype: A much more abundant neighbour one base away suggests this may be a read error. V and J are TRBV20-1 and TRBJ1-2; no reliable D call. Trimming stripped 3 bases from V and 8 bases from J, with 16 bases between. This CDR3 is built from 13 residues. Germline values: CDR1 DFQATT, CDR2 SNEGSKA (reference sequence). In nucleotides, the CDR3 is TGCAGTGCTAGTCCGGTCGGCGCGTTCGGCTACACCTTC. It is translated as CSASPVGAFGYTF.

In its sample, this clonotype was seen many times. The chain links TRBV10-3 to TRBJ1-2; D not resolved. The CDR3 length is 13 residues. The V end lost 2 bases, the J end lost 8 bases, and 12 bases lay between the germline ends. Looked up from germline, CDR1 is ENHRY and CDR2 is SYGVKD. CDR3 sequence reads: CAISERTGGGYTF. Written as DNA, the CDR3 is TGTGCCATCAGTGAGCGCACGGGAGGCGGCTACACCTTC.

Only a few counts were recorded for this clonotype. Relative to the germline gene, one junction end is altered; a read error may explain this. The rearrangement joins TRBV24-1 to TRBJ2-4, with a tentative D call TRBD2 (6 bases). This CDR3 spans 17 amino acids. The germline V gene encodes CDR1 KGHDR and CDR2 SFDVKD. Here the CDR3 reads CATSDSASALAKNIKYF. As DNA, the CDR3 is TGTGCCACCAGTGATTCGGCTAGCGCCCTAGCCAAAAACATTAAGTACTTC.

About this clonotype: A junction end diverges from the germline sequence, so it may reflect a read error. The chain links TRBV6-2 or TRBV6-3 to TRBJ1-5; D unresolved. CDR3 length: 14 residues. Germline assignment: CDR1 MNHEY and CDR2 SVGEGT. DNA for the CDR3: TGTGCCAGCAGTTACACAATCACTCATCAGCCTCAGCATTTT. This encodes CASSYTITHQPQHF.

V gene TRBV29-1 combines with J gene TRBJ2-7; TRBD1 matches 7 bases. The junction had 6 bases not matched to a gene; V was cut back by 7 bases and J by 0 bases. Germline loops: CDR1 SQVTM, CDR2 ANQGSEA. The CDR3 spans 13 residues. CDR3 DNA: TGCAGCGCCAGGACAGGCCGCTCCTACGAGCAGTACTTC. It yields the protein CSARTGRSYEQYF.

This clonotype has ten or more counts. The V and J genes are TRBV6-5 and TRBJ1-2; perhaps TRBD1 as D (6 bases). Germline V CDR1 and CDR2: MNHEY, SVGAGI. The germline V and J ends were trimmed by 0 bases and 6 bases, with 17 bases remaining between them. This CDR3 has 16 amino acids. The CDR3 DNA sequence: TGTGCCAGCAGTTACTCGAAGTTACCGGGGGGCAATGGCTACACCTTC. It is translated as CASSYSKLPGGNGYTF.

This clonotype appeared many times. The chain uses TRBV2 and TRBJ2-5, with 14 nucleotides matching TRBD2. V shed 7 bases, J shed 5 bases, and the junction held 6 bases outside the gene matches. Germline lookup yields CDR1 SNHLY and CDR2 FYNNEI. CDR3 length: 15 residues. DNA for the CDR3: TGTGCCAGCAACCTGGGACTAGCGGGAGTTGAGACCCAGTACTTC. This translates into CASNLGLAGVETQYF.